This T cell receptor beta chain was captured by sequencing in a study of early T cells in non-severe SARS-CoV-2 infection. Study context: Sequencing targeted bulk RNA from unsorted whole blood, leaving chains unpaired.

Study-wide points: VDJdb-based annotation leaned toward anti-spike CD8 responses and missed private and CD4 specificities.

This CDR3 has 16 residues. In germline, CDR1 is SGHTA, CDR2 FQGNSA. The J segment lost 1 base and the V segment lost 5 bases, leaving 8 bases of the junction unmatched. Unique molecular identifiers were attached to individual cDNA molecules. TCRdb ran MiXCR on the 5' RACE reads and lists one entry per CDR3 protein. The data show some 32,000 distinct CDR3 sequences, approximately 5.9% seen once. In its sample, this clonotype was seen many times. Its specificity is unknown. This sequence was found in an adult who was a healthcare worker with PCR-confirmed SARS-CoV-2 infection or an uninfected control (not recorded which). Material: whole blood. V and J are TRBV7-2 and TRBJ2-3; TRBD2 agrees at 8 bases. The CDR3 bases are TGTGCCAGCAGCCCCCGGGGTAGCGGGGGCACAGATACGCAGTATTTT. This encodes CASSPRGSGGTDTQYF.